The T cell receptor (beta chain) under discussion was sequenced for a study of blood T cell repertoires in COVID-19. Study context: The United States, Italy and Spain were the sources of the acute and convalescent COVID-19 samples.

With 7 bases removed from V and 0 bases from J, the gap between germline ends came to 7 bases. Per germline, CDR1 SGHNT and CDR2 YYREEE (reference sequence). The CDR3 covers 12 residues. Measured with immunoSEQ multiplex PCR; TCRdb has only the in-frame clones, and not every one. In the table there are fewer than 350,000 clones, 85% of which are singletons. In terms of age and location, participants ranged from roughly 18 to 90 years and lived in about 25 US areas. The study assigned cohorts using participant-reported clinical history. Two negative PCRs, clearance, or symptom resolution were required of recovered Cohort 3 donors.

The clonotype was recovered from a woman between 50 and 59 years old who had recovered from COVID-19. The sample consisted of PBMCs or T cells enriched from blood (not recorded which). The chain is built from TRBV5-4 and TRBJ1-1; D remains unclear. As DNA, the CDR3 is TGTGCCAGCCGGGATATGAACACTGAAGCTTTCTTT. Translated, it gives CASRDMNTEAFF.